One sample yielded the 5 T cell receptor beta chains listed below, sequenced in a study of blood T cell repertoires in COVID-19. TCRdb's copy holds only in-frame clones and misses some; the assay was immunoSEQ multiplex PCR. The sample holds some 170,000 clones, about three quarters seen once. Specimen: peripheral blood. These receptor sequences come from a man in his 60s with acute or convalescent COVID-19.

This chain joins TRBV18 and TRBJ2-1; TRBD1 matches 8 bases. The CDR3 extends over 16 amino acids. After removal of 5 bases from V and 4 bases from J, the junction contained 10 bases not matched to a gene. Germline V gene lookup returns CDR1 KGHSH and CDR2 LQKENI. CDR3 sequence reads: CASSSRQGPTYNEQFF. The CDR3 DNA reads TGTGCCAGCTCAAGCCGACAGGGGCCAACTTACAATGAGCAGTTCTTC.

The chain carries TRBV6-5 and TRBJ1-4; D is uncertain. Between the trimmed V and J ends, which lost 2 bases and 6 bases, there was a span of 13 bases. The CDR3 loop spans 15 amino acids. CDR1 and CDR2 (germline): MNHEY, SVGAGI. CDR3 nucleotides: TGTGCCAGCAGTTACGGAGGTTCGGAGGATGAAAAACTGTTTTTT. This sequence encodes CASSYGGSEDEKLFF.

The chain has TRBV11-3 and TRBJ2-1; 9 nucleotides agree with TRBD1. With V trimmed by 0 bases and J by 1 base, 4 bases remained unmatched. From germline, CDR1 is SGHNT and CDR2 YENEEA. The length of the CDR3 is 17 residues. The CDR3 nucleotides are TGTGCCAGCAGCTTAGATCAGGGACAGGGATCCTACAATGAGCAGTTCTTC. This encodes CASSLDQGQGSYNEQFF.

V is TRBV29-1 and J is TRBJ2-2; D ambiguous. Trimming cost V 5 bases and J 3 bases, with 13 bases left between them. This CDR3 is 14 amino acids long. Germline V lookup: CDR1 SQVTM, CDR2 ANQGSEA. The CDR3 is CSVNPGSHTGELFF. The CDR3 nucleotides read TGCAGCGTTAACCCCGGGTCCCACACCGGGGAGCTGTTTTTT.

This clone was seen only a few times. J is TRBJ1-1 and V is TRBV6-5; 7 nucleotides align to TRBD1. The CDR3 has 16 amino acids. Per the germline V gene, CDR1 is MNHEY and CDR2 is SVGAGI. V lost 1 base and J lost 0; bases outside the gene matches: 5. The DNA for the CDR3 is TGTGCCAGCAGTTACTTTACAGGGGACATGAACACTGAAGCTTTCTTT. It encodes CASSYFTGDMNTEAFF.